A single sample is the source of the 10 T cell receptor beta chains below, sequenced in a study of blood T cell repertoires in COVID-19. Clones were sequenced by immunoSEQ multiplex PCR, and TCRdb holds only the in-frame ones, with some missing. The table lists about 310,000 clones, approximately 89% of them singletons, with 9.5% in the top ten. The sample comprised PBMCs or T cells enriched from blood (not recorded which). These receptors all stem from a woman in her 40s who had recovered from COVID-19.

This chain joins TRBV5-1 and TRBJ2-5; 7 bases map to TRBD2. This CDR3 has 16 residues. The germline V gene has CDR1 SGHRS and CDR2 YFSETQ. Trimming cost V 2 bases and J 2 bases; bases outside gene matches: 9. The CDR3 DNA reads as TGCGCCAGCAGCTTCACCCCGACTAGCAGACAAGAGACCCAGTACTTC. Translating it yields CASSFTPTSRQETQYF.

The CDR3 sequence is CASSSNPGNEQYF. CDR3 nucleotides: TGTGCCAGCAGCAGTAACCCAGGGAACGAGCAGTACTTC. V is TRBV7-2 and J is TRBJ2-7; D possibly corresponds to TRBD1 (5 bases). Germline loops: CDR1 SGHTA, CDR2 FQGNSA. The CDR3 has 13 residues. Trimming cost V 5 bases and J 5 bases, with 13 bases left between them.

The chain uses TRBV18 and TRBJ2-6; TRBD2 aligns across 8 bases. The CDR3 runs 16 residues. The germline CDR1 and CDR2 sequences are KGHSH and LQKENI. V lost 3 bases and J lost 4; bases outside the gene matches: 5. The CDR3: CASSPPGGLGANVLTF. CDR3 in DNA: TGTGCCAGCTCACCCCCGGGAGGGCTGGGGGCCAACGTCCTGACTTTC. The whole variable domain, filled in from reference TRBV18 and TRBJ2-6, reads NAGVMQNPRHLVRRRGQEARLRCSPMKGHSHVYWYRQLPEEGLKFMVYLQKENIIDESGMPKERFSAEFPKEGPSILRIQQVVRGDSAAYFCASSPPGGLGANVLTFGAGSRLTVL.

The CDR3 sequence: CSVELWGTYVRNTEAFF. DNA for the CDR3: TGCAGCGTTGAACTTTGGGGGACTTATGTACGGAACACTGAAGCTTTCTTT. The chain recombines TRBV29-1 with TRBJ1-1; D is possibly TRBD1 (5 bases). The CDR3 contains 17 residues. Germline CDR1 SQVTM, CDR2 ANQGSEA. Trimming removed 2 bases at V and 1 base at J, with 20 bases between.

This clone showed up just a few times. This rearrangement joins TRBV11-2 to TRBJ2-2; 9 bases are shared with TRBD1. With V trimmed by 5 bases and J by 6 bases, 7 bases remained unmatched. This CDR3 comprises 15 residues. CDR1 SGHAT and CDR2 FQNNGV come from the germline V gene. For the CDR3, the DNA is TGTGCCAGCAGCCAGGGACAGGGAGAACCCGGGGAGCTGTTTTTT. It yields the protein CASSQGQGEPGELFF. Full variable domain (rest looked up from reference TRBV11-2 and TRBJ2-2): EAGVAQSPRYKIIEKRQSVAFWCNPISGHATLYWYQQILGQGPKLLIQFQNNGVVDDSQLPKDRFSAERLKGVDSTLKIQPAKLEDSAVYLCASSQGQGEPGELFFGEGSRLTVL.

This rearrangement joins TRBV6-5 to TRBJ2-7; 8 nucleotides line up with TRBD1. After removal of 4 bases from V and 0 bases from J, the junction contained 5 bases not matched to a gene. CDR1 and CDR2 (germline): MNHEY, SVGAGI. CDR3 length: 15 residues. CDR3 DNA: TGTGCCAGCAGTTCCGCCACAGGGGGCTCCTACGAGCAGTACTTC. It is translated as CASSSATGGSYEQYF.

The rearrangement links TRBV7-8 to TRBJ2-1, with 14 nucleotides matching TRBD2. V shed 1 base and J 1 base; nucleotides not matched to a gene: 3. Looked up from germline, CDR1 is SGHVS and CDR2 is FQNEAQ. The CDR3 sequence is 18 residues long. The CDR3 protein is CASSLGTSGRRSYNEQFF. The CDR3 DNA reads TGTGCCAGCAGCTTAGGGACTAGCGGGAGGAGGTCCTACAATGAGCAGTTCTTC.

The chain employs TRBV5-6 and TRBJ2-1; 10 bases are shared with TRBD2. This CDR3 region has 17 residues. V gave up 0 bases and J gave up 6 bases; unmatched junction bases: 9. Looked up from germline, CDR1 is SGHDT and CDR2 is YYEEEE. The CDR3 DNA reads TGTGCCAGCAGCTTGGAGGTAGCGGGGGGCTTTCTCAATGAGCAGTTCTTC. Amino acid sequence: CASSLEVAGGFLNEQFF.

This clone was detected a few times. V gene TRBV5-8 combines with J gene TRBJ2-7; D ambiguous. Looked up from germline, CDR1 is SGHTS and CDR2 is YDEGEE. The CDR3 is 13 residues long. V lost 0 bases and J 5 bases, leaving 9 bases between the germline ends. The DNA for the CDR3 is TGTGCCAGCAGCTTGGGGTCCCCAGACGAGCAGTACTTC. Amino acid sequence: CASSLGSPDEQYF.

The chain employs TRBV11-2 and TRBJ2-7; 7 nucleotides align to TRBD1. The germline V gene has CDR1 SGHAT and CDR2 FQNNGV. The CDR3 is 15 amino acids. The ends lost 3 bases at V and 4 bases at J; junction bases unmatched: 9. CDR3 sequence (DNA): TGTGCCAGCAGCTTGGTCGAGACAGGGAATTACGAGCAGTACTTC. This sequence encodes CASSLVETGNYEQYF.